The next 7 T cell receptor beta chains were all read from a single sample in a study of blood T cell repertoires in COVID-19. Using immunoSEQ multiplex PCR, the repertoire was profiled, and TCRdb retains in-frame clones only, with some absent. The sample lists around 96,000 clones, nearly 95% occurring once. Sequencing input: peripheral blood. All receptors come from a human donor with active COVID-19. The donor label of this sample is uncertain.

CDR3 bases: TGCGCCAGCAGTGAAGGGGCGTCAGGTGAAAAACTGTTTTTT. Its translation is CASSEGASGEKLFF. The V and J genes are TRBV10-1 and TRBJ1-4; D is possibly TRBD1 (5 bases). Trimming took off 3 bases at V and 7 bases at J, with 12 bases between the two ends. The V gene's germline CDR1 is WNHNN and CDR2 SYGVQD (reference sequence). CDR3 length equals 14 residues.

CDR3 nucleotides: TGTGCCAGCAGCTTGGTCAGGGGTGGAACTGAAGCTTTCTTT. Its translation: CASSLVRGGTEAFF. This sequence joins TRBV5-5 and TRBJ1-1; D is possibly TRBD1 (6 bases). V dropped 0 bases and J dropped 5 bases, with 11 bases sitting between them. Germline-derived CDR1 and CDR2 are SGHKS and YYEKEE (reference sequence). This CDR3 region has 14 residues. Filled out from reference TRBV5-5 and TRBJ1-1, the complete variable domain reads DAGVTQSPTHLIKTRGQQVTLRCSPISGHKSVSWYQQVLGQGPQFIFQYYEKEERGRGNFPDRFSARQFPNYSSELNVNALLLGDSALYLCASSLVRGGTEAFFGQGTRLTVV.

The CDR3 reads CASSQGETGVGVEQYF. The CDR3 bases are TGCGCCAGCAGCCAAGGGGAAACAGGGGTGGGGGTCGAGCAGTACTTC. The genes are TRBV4-1 and TRBJ2-7, with TRBD1 matching over 7 bases. Germline trimming cut 1 base from V and 6 bases from J; bases unmatched to any gene: 12. Germline loops: CDR1 MGHRA, CDR2 YSYEKL. This CDR3 has 16 amino acids.

The chain carries TRBV28 and TRBJ2-7; a possible D gene is TRBD2 (6 bases). This CDR3 contains 16 residues. Germline V gene data show CDR1 as MDHEN and CDR2 as SYDVKM. The germline V and J ends were trimmed by 2 bases and 1 base, with 15 bases remaining between them. Here the CDR3 DNA reads TGTGCCAGCAGTTTAGGCGGGGCCACCCTTTCCTACGAGCAGTACTTC. It encodes CASSLGGATLSYEQYF.

This clone was detected once. The chain couples TRBV19 to TRBJ2-3; possibly TRBD2 for D (7 bases). Trimming left V 3 bases short and J 5 bases short, with 15 bases between. The germline CDR1 and CDR2 sequences are LNHDA and SQIVND (reference sequence). The CDR3 length is 15 residues. This chain's CDR3 is CASSMLGGREDTQYF. CDR3 in DNA: TGTGCCAGTAGTATGCTGGGGGGGCGTGAAGATACGCAGTATTTT.

J is TRBJ2-5 and V is TRBV4-3; D is unresolved. V was cut by 0 bases and J by 5 bases, with 10 bases left in between. This CDR3 is 14 amino acids long. Germline V gene lookup returns CDR1 LGHNA and CDR2 YSLEER. This chain's CDR3 is CASSQDPGTETQYF. The CDR3 DNA reads as TGCGCCAGCAGCCAAGACCCAGGAACGGAGACCCAGTACTTC.

The CDR3 DNA follows: TGTGCTAGTGGTTCCAACGACCGGAGGGATACGCAGTATTTT. Its translation: CASGSNDRRDTQYF. The chain is built from TRBV12-5 and TRBJ2-3; D might be TRBD2 (5 bases). V lost 4 bases, J lost 6 bases, and 14 bases lay in between. The CDR3 loop spans 14 amino acids. Germline CDR1 is LGHNT and CDR2 is FRNRAP.